The next 23 T cell receptor beta chains were all read from a single sample in a study of glioma-infiltrating T cells after dendritic cell vaccination. The time point is: after dendritic cell vaccination, including at tumor progression/relapse. Using immunoSEQ multiplex PCR, the repertoire was profiled, and TCRdb retains in-frame clones only, with some absent. The profile shows roughly 85,000 clones, about 85% of them singletons. The specimen comprised blood, sampled after dendritic cell vaccination. The receptors originated from a human donor with glioblastoma.

This chain links TRBV5-1 with TRBJ1-2; D gene unclear. The CDR3 is made up of 12 amino acids. Germline CDR1 and CDR2: SGHRS and YFSETQ. The V gene lost 1 base and the J gene lost 4 bases, with 5 bases spanning the gap. CDR3 protein: CASSLPGYGYTF. In DNA form, the CDR3 reads TGCGCCAGCAGCTTGCCCGGCTATGGCTACACCTTC.

This clone has only a few counts. The chain couples TRBV9 to TRBJ2-7; TRBD2 agrees at 11 bases. This CDR3 is 15 amino acids long. Trimming took 4 bases from V and 5 from J; bases not matched to a gene: 8. Germline CDR1 SGDLS, CDR2 YYNGEE. DNA for the CDR3: TGTGCCAGCAGCCCAACGACTAGCGGGATCCACGAGCAGTACTTC. Amino acid sequence: CASSPTTSGIHEQYF.

This chain connects TRBV27 to TRBJ1-6, with 10 bases that match TRBD1. The CDR3 loop spans 14 amino acids. Trimming cost V 5 bases and J 10 bases; bases outside gene matches: 5. In germline, CDR1 is MNHEY, CDR2 SMNVEV (reference sequence). The CDR3 here is CASSTGTGESPLHF. The CDR3 DNA is TGTGCCAGCAGTACAGGGACAGGGGAGTCACCCCTCCACTTT.

This chain connects TRBV30 to TRBJ1-2, with D possibly being TRBD1 (5 bases). The CDR3 totals 13 residues. Deletions cut 3 bases from V and 3 bases from J, with 11 bases between. Germline values: CDR1 GTSNPN, CDR2 SVGIG (reference sequence). CDR3 sequence reads: CAWSVGGDYGYTF. CDR3 coding DNA: TGTGCCTGGAGCGTGGGGGGGGACTATGGCTACACCTTC.

The V gene is TRBV5-1, the J gene TRBJ2-1; 10 nucleotides line up with TRBD1. This CDR3 has 15 residues. With V trimmed by 5 bases and J by 6 bases, 8 bases remained unmatched. In germline, CDR1 is SGHRS, CDR2 YFSETQ. The CDR3 region is CASRLPGQGSNEQFF. The DNA of the CDR3 is TGCGCCAGCAGACTTCCGGGACAGGGGAGCAATGAGCAGTTCTTC. Variable domain in full (rest from reference TRBV5-1 and TRBJ2-1): KAGVTQTPRYLIKTRGQQVTLSCSPISGHRSVSWYQQTPGQGLQFLFEYFSETQRNKGNFPGRFSGRQFSNSRSEMNVSTLELGDSALYLCASRLPGQGSNEQFFGPGTRLTVL.

V and J are TRBV7-9 and TRBJ2-1, with TRBD1 as a possible D gene (6 bases). This CDR3 comprises 14 residues. Germline CDR1 SEHNR, CDR2 FQNEAQ (reference sequence). The V gene lost 3 bases and the J gene lost 4 bases, with 10 bases spanning the gap. The DNA of the CDR3 is TGTGCCAGCAGCTTCGGCGGACAGTACAATGAGCAGTTCTTC. Its translation: CASSFGGQYNEQFF.

The chain employs TRBV7-2 and TRBJ1-1, with 7 bases identical to TRBD1. Unmatched junction bases numbered 10, after V lost 0 bases and J lost 6 bases. Germline values: CDR1 SGHTA, CDR2 FQGNSA. This CDR3 has 16 residues. The CDR3 region is CASSLASNYRGAEAFF. The CDR3, as DNA: TGTGCCAGCAGCTTAGCAAGCAATTACAGGGGCGCTGAAGCTTTCTTT.

V usage is TRBV19 and J usage is TRBJ1-3, with D tentatively TRBD1 (5 bases). Trimming took 7 bases from V and 2 from J, leaving 15 bases between them. Germline V CDR1 and CDR2: LNHDA, SQIVND (reference sequence). This CDR3 is built from 15 residues. CDR3 loop: CASTTAEVAGNTIYF. CDR3 sequence (DNA): TGTGCCAGTACGACAGCCGAGGTAGCTGGAAACACCATATATTTT.

The chain combines TRBV29-1 with TRBJ2-5, with 10 bases matching TRBD1. TRBJ2-7 explains the end of the DNA better; the J call may be wrong. The CDR3 runs 14 residues. Per the germline V gene, CDR1 is SQVTM and CDR2 is ANQGSEA. The CDR3 DNA sequence: TGCAGCGTTGACGGGACAGGGGCATCCTACGAGCAGTACTTC. Translating gives CSVDGTGASYEQYF.

V and J are TRBV7-8 and TRBJ2-2, with TRBD2 matching over 7 bases. The CDR3 spans 16 residues. J was trimmed by 5 bases and V by 5 bases; bases with no gene match: 11. Germline V gives CDR1 SGHVS, CDR2 FQNEAQ. CDR3 residues: CASSPRTGGATGELFF. CDR3 DNA: TGTGCCAGCAGCCCTAGGACGGGAGGTGCTACCGGGGAGCTGTTTTTT.

This sequence joins TRBV2 and TRBJ2-7, with 10 bases lining up with TRBD1. The J segment lost 4 bases and the V segment lost 8 bases, leaving 11 bases of the junction unmatched. The CDR3 is 15 residues long. Per germline, CDR1 SNHLY and CDR2 FYNNEI. In DNA form, the CDR3 reads TGTGCCAGCTCTAAACCGGGACAGGGGATGTACGAGCAGTACTTC. This gives the protein CASSKPGQGMYEQYF.

This chain uses TRBV5-1 with TRBJ1-1; D is ambiguous. The CDR3 extends over 13 amino acids. Trimming pared 1 base from V and 1 base from J, leaving 5 bases between. CDR1 is SGHRS, CDR2 YFSETQ, per germline. The CDR3 loop is CASSLTGNTEAFF. The CDR3 DNA reads as TGCGCCAGCAGCTTGACGGGGAACACTGAAGCTTTCTTT.

This sequence joins TRBV7-3 and TRBJ2-2; 10 bases line up with TRBD1. The trim removed 4 bases at V and 4 bases at J, leaving 3 bases unmatched. Germline V gene sequence: CDR1 SGHTA, CDR2 FQGTGA. The CDR3 sequence is 15 residues long. The CDR3 nucleotides read TGTGCCAGCAGCTCTCGGACAGGGGGCACCGGGGAGCTGTTTTTT. This encodes CASSSRTGGTGELFF.

This sequence joins TRBV19 and TRBJ2-7; a weak D match, TRBD1 (5 bases). This CDR3 contains 11 residues. Germline V gene sequence: CDR1 LNHDA, CDR2 SQIVND (reference sequence). V lost 6 bases and J lost 7, with 10 bases in between. CDR3 in DNA: TGTGCCAGTAGCAGTAGGGGTGAGCAGTACTTC. It yields the protein CASSSRGEQYF.

The chain recombines TRBV7-2 with TRBJ1-2, with TRBD1 matching over 8 bases. From germline, CDR1 is SGHTA and CDR2 FQGNSA. Unmatched junction bases numbered 17, after V lost 5 bases and J lost 3 bases. The CDR3 covers 18 residues. CDR3 residues: CASSPYLWTGFGDYGYTF. CDR3 DNA: TGTGCCAGCAGCCCCTATCTCTGGACAGGGTTTGGGGACTATGGCTACACCTTC.

Only a few counts were recorded for this clone. This rearrangement joins TRBV28 to TRBJ1-5; no clear D gene. Per the germline V gene, CDR1 is MDHEN and CDR2 is SYDVKM. Between the trimmed V and J ends, which lost 7 bases and 4 bases, there was a span of 11 bases. This CDR3 is 13 amino acids long. The CDR3 nucleotides read TGTGCCAGCACCTTGGGAGGAAATCAGCCCCAGCATTTT. Translated, it gives CASTLGGNQPQHF. Based on the CDR3 plus reference TRBV28 and TRBJ1-5, the full variable domain is DVKVTQSSRYLVKRTGEKVFLECVQDMDHENMFWYRQDPGLGLRLIYFSYDVKMKEKGDIPEGYSVSREKKERFSLILESASTNQTSMYLCASTLGGNQPQHFGDGTRLSIL.

CDR3 residues: CASSHLHRTDTQYF. The CDR3 region has the DNA TGTGCCAGCAGCCACTTGCATCGTACAGATACGCAGTATTTT. This chain connects TRBV5-4 to TRBJ2-3; D not resolved. The CDR3 extends over 14 amino acids. V lost 4 bases and J lost 3, with 12 bases in between. Looked up from germline, CDR1 is SGHNT and CDR2 is YYREEE (reference sequence). Full variable domain (rest looked up from reference TRBV5-4 and TRBJ2-3): ETGVTQSPTHLIKTRGQQVTLRCSSQSGHNTVSWYQQALGQGPQFIFQYYREEENGRGNFPPRFSGLQFPNYSSELNVNALELDDSALYLCASSHLHRTDTQYFGPGTRLTVL.

The chain is built from TRBV11-3 and TRBJ2-5; 9 bases align to TRBD1. The CDR3 runs to 13 residues. V gave up 3 bases and J gave up 4 bases; unmatched junction bases: 0. The germline V gene has CDR1 SGHNT and CDR2 YENEEA. The CDR3 bases are TGTGCCAGCAGCTTGGACAGGGGAGAGACCCAGTACTTC. It codes for CASSLDRGETQYF.

This chain connects TRBV5-5 to TRBJ2-2; 7 bases match TRBD2. Germline V gene data show CDR1 as SGHKS and CDR2 as YYEKEE (reference sequence). J gave up 5 bases and V 7 bases, and 20 bases lay outside the gene matches. The CDR3 totals 18 residues. CDR3 nucleotides: TGTGCCAGCCTGACCCGGGGGGACTTGGGGTCAGGGACCGGGGAGCTGTTTTTT. It is translated as CASLTRGDLGSGTGELFF.

The chain is built from TRBV6-6 and TRBJ2-7; 7 bases agree with TRBD1. Germline V gene sequence: CDR1 MNHNY, CDR2 SVGAGI (reference sequence). The CDR3 consists of 14 residues. V shed 5 bases, J shed 4 bases, and the junction held 8 bases outside the gene matches. Here the CDR3 DNA reads TGTGCCAGCAGTCCCCGGGACAGACAATACGAGCAGTACTTC. Amino acids: CASSPRDRQYEQYF.

This chain uses TRBV9 with TRBJ2-7; a possible D gene is TRBD1 (6 bases). Trimming took 0 bases from V and 1 from J, leaving 8 bases between them. The germline gives CDR1 SGDLS, CDR2 YYNGEE. This CDR3 contains 14 residues. CDR3 coding DNA: TGTGCCAGCAGCGTAGGACAGGTATCCTACGAGCAGTACTTC. This encodes CASSVGQVSYEQYF. The variable domain in full, completed from reference TRBV9 and TRBJ2-7, reads DSGVTQTPKHLITATGQRVTLRCSPRSGDLSVYWYQQSLDQGLQFLIQYYNGEERAKGNILERFSAQQFPDLHSELNLSSLELGDSALYFCASSVGQVSYEQYFGPGTRLTVT.

The CDR3 region has the DNA TGCGCCAGCAGCCAAGAGGCCGGGTACAATGAGCAGTTCTTC. Amino acids: CASSQEAGYNEQFF. The chain combines TRBV4-1 with TRBJ2-1, with unresolved D. The germline V and J ends were trimmed by 0 bases and 4 bases, with 7 bases remaining between them. Germline CDR1 and CDR2: MGHRA and YSYEKL. The CDR3 length is 14 residues.

This chain joins TRBV13 and TRBJ2-5; TRBD1 matches 11 bases. The CDR3 loop spans 14 amino acids. V lost 5 bases, J lost 4 bases, and 3 bases stayed unmatched. CDR1 PRHDT and CDR2 FYEKMQ come from the germline V gene (reference sequence). CDR3 nucleotide sequence: TGTGCCAGCAGCACCGGACAGGGGGCAGAGACCCAGTACTTC. Amino acid sequence: CASSTGQGAETQYF.